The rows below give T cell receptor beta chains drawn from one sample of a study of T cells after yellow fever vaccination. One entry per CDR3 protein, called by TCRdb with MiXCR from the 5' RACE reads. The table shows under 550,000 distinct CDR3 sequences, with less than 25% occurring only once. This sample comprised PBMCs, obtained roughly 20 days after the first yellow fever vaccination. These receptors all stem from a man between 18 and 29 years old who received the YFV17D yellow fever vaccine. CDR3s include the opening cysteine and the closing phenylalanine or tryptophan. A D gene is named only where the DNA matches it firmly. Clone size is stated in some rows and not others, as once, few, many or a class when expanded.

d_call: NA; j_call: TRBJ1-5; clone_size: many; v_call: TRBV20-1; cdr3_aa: CSASQGNQPQHF; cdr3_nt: TGCAGTGCGAGTCAGGGAAATCAGCCCCAGCATTTT
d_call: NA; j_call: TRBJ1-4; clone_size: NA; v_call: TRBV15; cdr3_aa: CATSLGTQLFF; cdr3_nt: TGTGCCACTTCCCTTGGGACACAACTGTTTTTT
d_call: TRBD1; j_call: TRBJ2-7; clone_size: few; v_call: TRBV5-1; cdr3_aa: CASSFYGTGQGYF; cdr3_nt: TGCGCCAGCAGCTTTTATGGGACGGGACAGGGATACTTC
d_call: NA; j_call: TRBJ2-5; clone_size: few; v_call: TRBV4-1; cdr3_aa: CASSQSSRGAGETQYF; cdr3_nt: TGCGCCAGCAGCCAAAGCTCGAGGGGGGCGGGGGAGACCCAGTACTTC
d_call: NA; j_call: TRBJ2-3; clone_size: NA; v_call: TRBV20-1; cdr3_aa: CCAAKETSTDTQYF; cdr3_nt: TGCTGTGCTGCCAAAGAAACTAGCACAGATACGCAGTATTTT
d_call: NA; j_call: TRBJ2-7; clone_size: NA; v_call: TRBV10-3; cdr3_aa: CAISEFAGAGNYEQYF; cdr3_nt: TGTGCCATCAGTGAGTTTGCGGGGGCAGGGAACTACGAGCAGTACTTC
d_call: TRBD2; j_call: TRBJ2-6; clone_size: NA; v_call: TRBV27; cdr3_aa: CASRRSGDSGANVLTF; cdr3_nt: TGTGCCAGCAGGCGAAGCGGGGACTCTGGGGCCAACGTCCTGACTTTC
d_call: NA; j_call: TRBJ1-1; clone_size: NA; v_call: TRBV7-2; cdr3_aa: CASSLAGREAFF; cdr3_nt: TGTGCCAGCAGCTTAGCGGGGAGGGAAGCTTTCTTT
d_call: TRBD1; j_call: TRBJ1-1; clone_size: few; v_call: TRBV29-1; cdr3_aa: CGTTGQMNTEAFF; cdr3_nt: TGCGGGACTACGGGACAGATGAACACTGAAGCTTTCTTT
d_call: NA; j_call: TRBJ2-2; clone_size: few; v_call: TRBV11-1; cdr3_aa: CASSLAAASEVWNTGELFF; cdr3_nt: TGTGCCAGCAGCTTAGCCGCTGCCTCGGAAGTTTGGAACACCGGGGAGCTGTTTTTT
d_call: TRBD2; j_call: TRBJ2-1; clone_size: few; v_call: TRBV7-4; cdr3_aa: CASSFQLADYNEQFF; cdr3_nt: TGTGCCAGCAGCTTCCAACTAGCGGACTACAATGAGCAGTTCTTC
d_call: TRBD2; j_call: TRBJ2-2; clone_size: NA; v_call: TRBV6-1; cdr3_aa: CATLSSGGSTGELFF; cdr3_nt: TGTGCCACCTTATCATCGGGGGGGAGCACCGGGGAGCTGTTTTTT
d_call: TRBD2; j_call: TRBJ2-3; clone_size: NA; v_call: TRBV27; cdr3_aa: CASRWGGSTDTQYF; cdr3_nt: TGTGCCAGCAGGTGGGGGGGGAGCACAGATACGCAGTATTTT
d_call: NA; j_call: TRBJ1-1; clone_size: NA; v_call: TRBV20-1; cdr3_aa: CSARSGQDYFGAFF; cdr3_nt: TGCAGTGCTAGGAGCGGGCAGGATTATTTTGGAGCTTTCTTT
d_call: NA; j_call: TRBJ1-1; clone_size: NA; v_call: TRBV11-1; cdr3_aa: CASSFSIRVRTEAFF; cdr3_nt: TGTGCCAGCAGCTTTAGTATACGGGTTCGGACTGAAGCTTTCTTT
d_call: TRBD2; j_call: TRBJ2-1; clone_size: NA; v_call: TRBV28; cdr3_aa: CASSLRPGGPNEQFF; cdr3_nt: TGTGCCAGCAGTTTACGACCGGGGGGGCCGAATGAGCAGTTCTTC
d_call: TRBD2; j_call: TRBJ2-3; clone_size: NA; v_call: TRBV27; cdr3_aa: CASRLAGGRLDTQYF; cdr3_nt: TGTGCCAGCAGATTAGCGGGGGGGCGGTTGGATACGCAGTATTTT
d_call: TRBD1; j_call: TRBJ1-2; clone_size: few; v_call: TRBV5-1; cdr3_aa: CASSKGQGESYGYTF; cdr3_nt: TGCGCCAGCAGCAAGGGACAGGGGGAAAGTTATGGCTACACCTTC
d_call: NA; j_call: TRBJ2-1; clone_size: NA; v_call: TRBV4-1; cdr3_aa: CASSHQGAHEQFF; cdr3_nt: TGCGCCAGCAGCCACCAGGGCGCCCATGAGCAGTTCTTC
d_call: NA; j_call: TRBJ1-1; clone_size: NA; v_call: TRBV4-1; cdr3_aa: CASSPPVGRRLNTEAFF; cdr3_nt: TGCGCCAGCAGCCCCCCGGTGGGCAGGAGATTGAACACTGAAGCTTTCTTT
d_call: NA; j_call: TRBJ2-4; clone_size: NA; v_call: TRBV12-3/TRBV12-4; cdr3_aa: CASSQALNIQYF; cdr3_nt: TGTGCCAGCTCTCAGGCTTTAAACATTCAGTACTTC
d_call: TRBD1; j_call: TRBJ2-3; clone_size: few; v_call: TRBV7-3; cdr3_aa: CASSLATGSADTQYF; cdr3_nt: TGTGCCAGCAGCTTAGCGACAGGGTCCGCAGATACGCAGTATTTT
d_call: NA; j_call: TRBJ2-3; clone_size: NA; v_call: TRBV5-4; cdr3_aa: CASSLGPRVLTDTQYF; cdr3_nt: TGTGCCAGCAGCTTGGGGCCTAGGGTTCTCACAGATACGCAGTATTTT
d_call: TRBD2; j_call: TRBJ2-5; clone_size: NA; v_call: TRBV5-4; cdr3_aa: CASSRGFSGGVQETQYF; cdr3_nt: TGTGCCAGCAGCCGTGGGTTTAGCGGGGGGGTCCAAGAGACCCAGTACTTC
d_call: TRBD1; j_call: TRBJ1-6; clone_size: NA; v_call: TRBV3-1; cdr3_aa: CASSQDRVNSPLHF; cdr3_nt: TGTGCCAGCAGCCAGGACAGGGTTAATTCACCCCTCCACTTT
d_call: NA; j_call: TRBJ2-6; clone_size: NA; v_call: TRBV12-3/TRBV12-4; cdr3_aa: CASSRPWGEANAGANVLTF; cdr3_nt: TGTGCCAGCAGCCGTCCCTGGGGGGAAGCCAACGCTGGGGCCAACGTCCTGACTTTC
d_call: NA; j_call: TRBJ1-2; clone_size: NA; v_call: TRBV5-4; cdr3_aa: CASSKEGTANYGYTF; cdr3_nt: TGTGCCAGCAGCAAGGAAGGGACGGCTAACTATGGCTACACCTTC
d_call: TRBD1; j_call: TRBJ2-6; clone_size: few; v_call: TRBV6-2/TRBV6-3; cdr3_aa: CAGKRDRGSGANVLTF; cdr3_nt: TGTGCCGGCAAGAGGGACAGGGGCTCTGGGGCCAACGTCCTGACTTTC
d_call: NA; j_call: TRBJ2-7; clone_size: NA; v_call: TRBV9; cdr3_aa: CASSVEQGGYEQYF; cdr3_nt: TGTGCCAGCAGCGTAGAACAGGGTGGCTACGAGCAGTACTTC
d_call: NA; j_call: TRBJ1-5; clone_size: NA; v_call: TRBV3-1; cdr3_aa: CASSQTDNQPQHF; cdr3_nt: TGTGCCAGCAGCCAAACAGATAATCAGCCCCAGCATTTT
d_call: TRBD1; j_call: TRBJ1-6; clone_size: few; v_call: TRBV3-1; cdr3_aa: CASSQAATGTVGSPLHF; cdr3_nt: TGTGCCAGCAGCCAAGCCGCTACTGGGACAGTCGGTTCACCCCTCCACTTT
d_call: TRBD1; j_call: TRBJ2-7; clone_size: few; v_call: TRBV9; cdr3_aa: CASSAATGHNEQYF; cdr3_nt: TGTGCCAGCAGCGCCGCGACAGGGCACAACGAGCAGTACTTC
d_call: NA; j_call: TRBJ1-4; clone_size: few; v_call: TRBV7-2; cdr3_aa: CASSLYWEEKLFF; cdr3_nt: TGTGCCAGCAGCTTATATTGGGAGGAAAAACTGTTTTTT
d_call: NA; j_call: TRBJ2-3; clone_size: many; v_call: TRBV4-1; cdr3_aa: CASSAPGGPDTQYF; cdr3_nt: TGCGCCAGCAGCGCCCCGGGTGGTCCAGATACGCAGTATTTT
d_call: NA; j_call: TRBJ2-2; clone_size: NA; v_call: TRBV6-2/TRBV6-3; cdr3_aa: CASRKTGRTGELFF; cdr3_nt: TGTGCCAGCAGGAAGACAGGGAGGACCGGGGAGCTGTTTTTT
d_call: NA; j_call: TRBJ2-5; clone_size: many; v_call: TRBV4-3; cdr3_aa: CASSLTDSGTQYF; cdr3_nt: TGCGCCAGCAGCCTTACCGATTCGGGGACCCAGTACTTC
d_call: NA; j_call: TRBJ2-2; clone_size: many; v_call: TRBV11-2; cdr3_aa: CASSFSASKDTGELFF; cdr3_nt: TGTGCCAGCAGCTTCTCGGCGAGCAAGGACACCGGGGAGCTGTTTTTT
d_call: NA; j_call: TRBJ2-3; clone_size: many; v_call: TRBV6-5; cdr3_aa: CASSYSGPSTDTQYF; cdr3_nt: TGTGCCAGCAGCTATAGCGGACCTAGCACAGATACGCAGTATTTT
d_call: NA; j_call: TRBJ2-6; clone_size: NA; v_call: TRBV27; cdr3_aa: CASSLGSHSGANVLTF; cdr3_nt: TGTGCCAGCAGTTTAGGATCTCACTCTGGGGCCAACGTCCTGACTTTC
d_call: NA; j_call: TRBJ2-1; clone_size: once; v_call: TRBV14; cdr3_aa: CASSQDKGGDEQFF; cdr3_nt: TGTGCCAGCAGCCAAGACAAGGGGGGGGATGAGCAGTTCTTC
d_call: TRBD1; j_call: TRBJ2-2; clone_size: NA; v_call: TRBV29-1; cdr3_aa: CSVGRGQGIGELFF; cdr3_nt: TGCAGCGTTGGAAGGGGACAGGGGATCGGGGAGCTGTTTTTT
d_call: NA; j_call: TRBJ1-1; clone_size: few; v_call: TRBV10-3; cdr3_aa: CAIRLNTEAFF; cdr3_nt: TGTGCCATAAGACTTAACACTGAAGCTTTCTTT
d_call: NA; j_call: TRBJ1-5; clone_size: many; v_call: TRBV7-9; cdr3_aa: CASSLSGTRGGPQHF; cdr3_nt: TGTGCCAGCAGCTTATCGGGGACCCGGGGCGGGCCCCAGCATTTT
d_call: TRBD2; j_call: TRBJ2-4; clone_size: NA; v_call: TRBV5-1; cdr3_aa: CASREGLAGGRGNF; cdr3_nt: TGCGCCAGCAGGGAAGGACTAGCGGGGGGACGCGGTAACTTC
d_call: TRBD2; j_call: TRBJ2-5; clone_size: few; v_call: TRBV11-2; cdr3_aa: CASRPAGAGAETQYF; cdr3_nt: TGTGCCAGCAGACCCGCCGGAGCGGGGGCTGAGACCCAGTACTTC
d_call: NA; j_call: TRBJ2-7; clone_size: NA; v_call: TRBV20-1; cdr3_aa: CSARSKTNYEQYF; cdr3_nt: TGCAGTGCTAGAAGCAAAACAAATTACGAGCAGTACTTC
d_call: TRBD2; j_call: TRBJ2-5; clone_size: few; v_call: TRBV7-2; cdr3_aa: CASSRGLVETQYF; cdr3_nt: TGTGCCAGCAGCCGAGGACTAGTGGAGACCCAGTACTTC
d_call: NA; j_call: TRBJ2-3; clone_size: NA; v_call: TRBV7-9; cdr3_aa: CASSLSRRGVADTQYF; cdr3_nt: TGTGCCAGCAGCTTAAGTCGGAGGGGGGTAGCAGATACGCAGTATTTT
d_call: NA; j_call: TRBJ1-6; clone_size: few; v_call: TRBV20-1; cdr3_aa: CSARVAEGSSPLHF; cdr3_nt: TGCAGTGCTAGGGTGGCGGAAGGGAGTTCACCCCTCCACTTT
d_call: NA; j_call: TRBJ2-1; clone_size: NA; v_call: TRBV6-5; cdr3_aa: CASSYSTSNEQFF; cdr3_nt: TGTGCCAGCAGTTACTCGACAAGCAATGAGCAGTTCTTC
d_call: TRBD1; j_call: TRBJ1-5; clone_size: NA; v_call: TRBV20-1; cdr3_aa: CSASPERGPRSNQPQHF; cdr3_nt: TGCAGTGCTAGCCCCGAGAGGGGGCCGAGGAGCAATCAGCCCCAGCATTTT
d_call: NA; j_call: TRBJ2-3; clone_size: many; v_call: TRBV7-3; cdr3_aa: CASSSQTWGTDTQYF; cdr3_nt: TGTGCCAGCAGCTCCCAAACCTGGGGCACAGATACGCAGTATTTT
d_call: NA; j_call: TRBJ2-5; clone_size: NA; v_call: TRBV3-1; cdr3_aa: CASSQDMDGRRQETQYF; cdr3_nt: TGTGCCAGCAGCCAAGATATGGACGGACGCCGACAAGAGACCCAGTACTTC
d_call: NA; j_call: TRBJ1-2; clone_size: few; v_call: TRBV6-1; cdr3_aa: CASTRSGAERGYTF; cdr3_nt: TGTGCCAGCACGCGAAGCGGGGCTGAACGGGGCTACACCTTC
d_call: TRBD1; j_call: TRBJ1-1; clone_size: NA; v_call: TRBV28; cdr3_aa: CASRYTGGLVAFF; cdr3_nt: TGTGCCAGCAGGTACACAGGGGGCCTAGTAGCTTTCTTT